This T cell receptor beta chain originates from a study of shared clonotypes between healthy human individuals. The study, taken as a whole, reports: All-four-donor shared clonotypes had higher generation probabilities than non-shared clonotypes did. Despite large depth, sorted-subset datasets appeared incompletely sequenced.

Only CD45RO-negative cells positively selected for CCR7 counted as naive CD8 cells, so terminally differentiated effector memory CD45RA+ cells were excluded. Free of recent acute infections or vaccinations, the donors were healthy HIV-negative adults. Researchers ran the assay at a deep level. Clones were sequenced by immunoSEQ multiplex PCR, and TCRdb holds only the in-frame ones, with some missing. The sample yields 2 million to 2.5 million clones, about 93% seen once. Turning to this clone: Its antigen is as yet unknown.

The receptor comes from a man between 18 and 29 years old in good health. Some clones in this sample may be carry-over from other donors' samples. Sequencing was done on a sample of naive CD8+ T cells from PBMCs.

This CDR3 is CASSIVEGGGEQYF. The CDR3 DNA sequence: TGTGCCAGTAGTATCGTCGAGGGGGGTGGCGAGCAGTACTTC. The chain has TRBV19 and TRBJ2-7; possibly TRBD1 or TRBD2 for D (6 bases each). The CDR3 has 14 amino acids. Looked up from germline, CDR1 is LNHDA and CDR2 is SQIVND (reference sequence). Trimming pared 3 bases from V and 6 bases from J, leaving 15 bases between.